This T cell receptor (beta chain) emerged from a study of CD8+ T cells in alopecia areata. Study at large: In an open-label trial, patients got 5 to 10 mg tofacitinib twice daily. Study results and caveats: Amid tofacitinib therapy, many expanded lesional clones stayed present in scalp and blood. Clonality in the scalp and expanded CD8+ clones ranked among the top 100 were significantly decreased by tofacitinib.

The CDR3 is 14 amino acids. The V end lost 6 bases, the J end lost 5 bases, and 16 bases lay between the germline ends. The germline V gene has CDR1 SQVTM and CDR2 ANQGSEA. cDNA serving as the sequencing template came from extracted, reverse transcribed RNA. TCRdb keeps only in-frame clones here, not all; method: immunoSEQ multiplex PCR. The sample shows about 190,000 clones, approximately 61% of them seen only once. Notes on this clone: Its antigen is not known.

Treatment indicated: oral pan-JAK inhibitor, 5-10 mg twice daily. Peripheral blood and lesional scalp punch biopsies were taken from alopecia areata patients. This TCR was sampled from a human donor with alopecia areata. V is TRBV29-1 and J is TRBJ2-2, with D possibly being TRBD1 (7 bases). The specimen comprised CD4+ T cells sorted from blood, sampled at week 24, from a patient treated with tofacitinib. Here the CDR3 reads CSVAGQTLTGELFF. For the CDR3, the DNA is TGCAGCGTCGCGGGACAGACGTTAACCGGGGAGCTGTTTTTT.